This T cell receptor (beta chain) appears in the sequencing data of a study of cytomegalovirus exposure and HLA in healthy donors. On the study more broadly: A prior study identified approximately 120 million unique TCR beta sequences from about 180 million T cells. Broader study findings: Relative to equally common others, HLA-associated TCR beta chains showed greater clonal expansion in a later analysis. In vitro assays verified that three CMV-associated chains recognized CMV antigens specifically.

It was with 60 Vbeta and 13 Jbeta primers that the PCR ran. Repertoires were generated with immunoSEQ multiplex PCR, while TCRdb's copy carries only in-frame clones and drops some. The data include roughly 82,000 clones; the top ten clones carry about 1.5%. Germline-derived CDR1 and CDR2 are SGHDT and YYEEEE. The V and J ends lost 7 bases and 4 bases respectively, with 19 bases between them. The CDR3 has 15 residues. A remark on this clone: The antigen remains unidentified.

This TCR was recovered from a woman aged 60-75 years in good health and CMV-seronegative. The chain links TRBV5-6 to TRBJ2-3; a weak D match, TRBD1 (6 bases). Sequenced: PBMCs. CDR3 in amino acids: CASWETGMGADTQYF. The CDR3 DNA follows: TGTGCCAGCTGGGAAACAGGGATGGGGGCAGATACGCAGTATTTT.